The 18 T cell receptor beta chains below were found in one sample sequenced in a study of cytomegalovirus exposure and HLA in healthy donors. Here immunoSEQ multiplex PCR was the method, and the copy in TCRdb shows in-frame clones only, minus some. The table shows some 150,000 clones, with 87% occurring only once. Material: PBMCs. All receptors derive from a young man in good health and CMV-seropositive.

The rearrangement uses TRBV7-9 and TRBJ2-3, with TRBD2 identical over 10 bases. The CDR3 spans 16 residues. With 3 bases clipped from V and 5 bases from J, the junction kept 8 bases outside the gene matches. From germline, CDR1 is SEHNR and CDR2 FQNEAQ (reference sequence). The CDR3 sequence is CASSFSLAGEGDTQYF. Written as DNA, the CDR3 is TGTGCCAGCAGCTTTTCTCTAGCGGGAGAAGGAGATACGCAGTATTTT.

The genes are TRBV18 and TRBJ1-2; 8 positions match TRBD1. In germline, CDR1 is KGHSH, CDR2 LQKENI. V trimming: 8 bases; J trimming: 1 base; junction bases outside the gene matches: 12. CDR3 length: 16 residues. The DNA of the CDR3 is TGTGCCAGCACTCGACAGGGGCAGTCGGTTAACTATGGCTACACCTTC. It encodes CASTRQGQSVNYGYTF.

This clone was counted only a few times. The chain employs TRBV18 and TRBJ1-1; 7 positions agree with TRBD1. Looked up from germline, CDR1 is KGHSH and CDR2 is LQKENI. This CDR3 has 13 residues. After removal of 4 bases from V and 3 bases from J, the junction contained 2 bases not matched to a gene. The CDR3 here is CASSQGADTEAFF. The CDR3 DNA is TGTGCCAGCTCACAGGGGGCTGACACTGAAGCTTTCTTT.

The rearrangement links TRBV2 to TRBJ1-1; D gene uncertain. The ends were cut back, 4 bases at V and 0 bases at J, with 18 bases in the middle. Germline CDR1 is SNHLY and CDR2 is FYNNEI. This CDR3 comprises 17 residues. The CDR3 sequence is CASSVSHFTMLNTEAFF. DNA for the CDR3: TGTGCCAGCAGTGTTTCTCACTTCACGATGTTGAACACTGAAGCTTTCTTT. Using reference TRBV2 and TRBJ1-1 for the parts outside the CDR3, the full variable domain is EPEVTQTPSHQVTQMGQEVILRCVPISNHLYFYWYRQILGQKVEFLVSFYNNEISEKSEIFDDQFSVERPDGSNFTLKIRSTKLEDSAMYFCASSVSHFTMLNTEAFFGQGTRLTVV.

The chain has TRBV28 and TRBJ2-7, with D perhaps matching TRBD2 (5 bases). CDR1 is MDHEN and CDR2 is SYDVKM in the germline V gene. The CDR3 spans 13 residues. Trimming took 10 bases from V and 0 from J, leaving 13 bases between them. The CDR3 spells CATSEASSYEQYF. Here the CDR3 DNA reads TGTGCCACCTCGGAGGCAAGCTCCTACGAGCAGTACTTC.

The V call is TRBV5-1, the J call TRBJ1-1; D unclear. V was shortened by 0 bases and J by 6 bases, with 12 bases between the two germline ends. This CDR3 region has 14 residues. Germline loops: CDR1 SGHRS, CDR2 YFSETQ. The CDR3 DNA reads TGCGCCAGCAGCTTGGGTGCAGGATCCGCTGAAGCTTTCTTT. As protein: CASSLGAGSAEAFF. The full variable domain, rest sourced from reference TRBV5-1 and TRBJ1-1, is KAGVTQTPRYLIKTRGQQVTLSCSPISGHRSVSWYQQTPGQGLQFLFEYFSETQRNKGNFPGRFSGRQFSNSRSEMNVSTLELGDSALYLCASSLGAGSAEAFFGQGTRLTVV.

The chain carries TRBV19 and TRBJ2-1; 11 bases agree with TRBD2. The CDR3 sequence is 16 residues long. Germline CDR1 reads LNHDA; CDR2 reads SQIVND (reference sequence). J lost 7 bases, V lost 3 bases, and 8 bases had no gene match. The CDR3 reads CASSILAGGVGNEQFF. The CDR3 DNA follows: TGTGCCAGTAGTATCTTAGCGGGAGGGGTGGGGAATGAGCAGTTCTTC.

This chain uses TRBV28 with TRBJ2-1, with a tentative D call TRBD2 (6 bases). Germline lookup yields CDR1 MDHEN and CDR2 SYDVKM. The V end lost 5 bases, the J end lost 2 bases, and 10 bases lay between the germline ends. The CDR3 has 14 amino acids. The CDR3 loop reads CASSLTGAYNEQFF. CDR3 nucleotide sequence: TGTGCCAGCAGTCTCACGGGGGCCTACAATGAGCAGTTCTTC. The variable domain in full, with the rest retrieved from reference TRBV28 and TRBJ2-1, is DVKVTQSSRYLVKRTGEKVFLECVQDMDHENMFWYRQDPGLGLRLIYFSYDVKMKEKGDIPEGYSVSREKKERFSLILESASTNQTSMYLCASSLTGAYNEQFFGPGTRLTVL.

A word on this clone: Other DNA sequences from this sample encode an identical CDR3 as well. The chain couples TRBV11-3 to TRBJ2-2, with D unclear. V shed 3 bases and J shed 1 base, with 6 bases lying between them. The CDR3 totals 14 residues. CDR1 SGHNT and CDR2 YENEEA come from the germline V gene. CDR3 in amino acids: CASSLGRNTGELFF. The CDR3 DNA reads TGTGCCAGCAGCTTGGGCAGGAACACCGGGGAGCTGTTTTTT.

The chain joins TRBV9 to TRBJ2-6, with no clear D. The CDR3 has 15 amino acids. Germline loops: CDR1 SGDLS, CDR2 YYNGEE. V was shortened by 3 bases and J by 0 bases, with 7 bases between the two germline ends. The CDR3 reads CASSDPGSGANVLTF. DNA for the CDR3: TGTGCCAGCAGCGACCCCGGCTCTGGGGCCAACGTCCTGACTTTC. The full variable domain, in which reference TRBV9 and TRBJ2-6 provide the parts outside the CDR3, is DSGVTQTPKHLITATGQRVTLRCSPRSGDLSVYWYQQSLDQGLQFLIQYYNGEERAKGNILERFSAQQFPDLHSELNLSSLELGDSALYFCASSDPGSGANVLTFGAGSRLTVL.

This sequence joins TRBV27 and TRBJ2-3; D is perhaps TRBD2 (6 bases). Germline V CDR1 and CDR2: MNHEY, SMNVEV (reference sequence). The V and J ends lost 2 bases and 0 bases respectively, with 9 bases between them. This CDR3 is built from 15 residues. CDR3 region: CASSLGGLSTDTQYF. The CDR3 nucleotides are TGTGCCAGCAGTTTAGGAGGGCTCAGCACAGATACGCAGTATTTT.

CDR3 amino acids: CASSFGGVEKAKNIQYF. CDR3 bases: TGTGCCAGCAGCTTCGGCGGGGTGGAGAAAGCCAAAAACATTCAGTACTTC. The chain links TRBV5-4 to TRBJ2-4; possibly TRBD2 for D (6 bases). From germline, CDR1 is SGHNT and CDR2 YYREEE (reference sequence). This CDR3 spans 17 amino acids. V was cut by 2 bases and J by 0 bases, with 15 bases left in between.

The gene calls are TRBV7-2 and TRBJ1-1, with D possibly TRBD1 on 5 matching bases. Per germline, CDR1 SGHTA and CDR2 FQGNSA. The CDR3 consists of 12 residues. Trimming pared 1 base from V and 8 bases from J, leaving 8 bases between. As DNA, the CDR3 is TGTGCCAGCAGCTTAGACAGGAGAGAAGCTTTCTTT. This sequence encodes CASSLDRREAFF.

This clone occurred once. The J gene is TRBJ2-1, the V gene TRBV9; tentative D call: TRBD1 (5 bases). The ends were cut back, 4 bases at V and 5 bases at J, with 16 bases in the middle. Germline V gives CDR1 SGDLS, CDR2 YYNGEE. The CDR3 consists of 15 residues. Here the CDR3 reads CASSLTVVSNNEQFF. In DNA, the CDR3 is TGTGCCAGCAGCTTGACAGTGGTGAGCAACAATGAGCAGTTCTTC.

The sample holds one count of this clone. The chain joins TRBV18 to TRBJ2-7, with D uncertain. V was pared by 3 bases and J by 2 bases, with 8 bases between. The CDR3 is 13 residues long. Germline-derived CDR1 and CDR2 are KGHSH and LQKENI. In DNA form, the CDR3 reads TGTGCCAGCTCACCGTCAGGCCCCTACGAGCAGTACTTC. Translated: CASSPSGPYEQYF.

For the CDR3, the DNA is TGTGCCAGCAGCCTCAGGAATATGGTCAATGAGCAGTTCTTC. The encoded protein is CASSLRNMVNEQFF. The chain is built from TRBV11-3 and TRBJ2-1; D call uncertain. V was clipped by 5 bases and J by 6 bases, with 14 bases between them. From germline, CDR1 is SGHNT and CDR2 YENEEA. CDR3 length equals 14 residues.

V and J are TRBV6-5 and TRBJ1-4; tentatively, D is TRBD1 (5 bases). The germline gives CDR1 MNHEY, CDR2 SVGAGI. V dropped 3 bases and J dropped 7 bases, with 12 bases sitting between them. The CDR3 is 14 amino acids. The CDR3 is CASSYQRGREKLFF. In DNA, the CDR3 is TGTGCCAGCAGTTATCAAAGGGGCCGTGAAAAACTGTTTTTT.

The chain combines TRBV30 with TRBJ1-4, with D possibly matching TRBD1 (6 bases). Trimming removed 6 bases from V and 4 bases from J, with 12 bases in between. This CDR3 contains 13 residues. Per the germline V gene, CDR1 is GTSNPN and CDR2 is SVGIG (reference sequence). CDR3 protein: CACRGGGNEKLFF. DNA of the CDR3: TGTGCCTGCAGGGGTGGAGGTAATGAAAAACTGTTTTTT.